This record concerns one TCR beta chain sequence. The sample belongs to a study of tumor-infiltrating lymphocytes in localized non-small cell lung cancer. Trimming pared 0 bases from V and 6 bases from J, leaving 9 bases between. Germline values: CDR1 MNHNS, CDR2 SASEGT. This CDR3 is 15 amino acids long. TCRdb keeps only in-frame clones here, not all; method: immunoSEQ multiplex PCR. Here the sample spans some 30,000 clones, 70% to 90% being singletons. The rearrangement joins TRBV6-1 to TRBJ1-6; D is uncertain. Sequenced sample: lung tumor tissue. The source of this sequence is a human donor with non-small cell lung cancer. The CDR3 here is CASSEAWVSNSPLHF. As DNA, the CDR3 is TGTGCCAGCAGTGAAGCTTGGGTCTCTAATTCACCCCTCCACTTT.